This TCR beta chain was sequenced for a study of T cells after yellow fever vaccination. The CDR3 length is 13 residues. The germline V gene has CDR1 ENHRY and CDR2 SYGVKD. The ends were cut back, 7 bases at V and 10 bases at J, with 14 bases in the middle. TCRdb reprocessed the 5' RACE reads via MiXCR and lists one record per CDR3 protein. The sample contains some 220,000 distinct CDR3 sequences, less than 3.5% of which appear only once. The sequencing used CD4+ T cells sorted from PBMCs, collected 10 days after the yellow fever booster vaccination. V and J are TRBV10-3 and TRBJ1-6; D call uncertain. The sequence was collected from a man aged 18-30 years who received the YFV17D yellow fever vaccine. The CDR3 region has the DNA TGTGCCATCACGCGCGCGGTGGCCTCACCCCTCCACTTT. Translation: CAITRAVASPLHF.